These T cell receptor beta chains were read from a single sample in a study of blood T cell repertoires in COVID-19. Profiling relied on immunoSEQ multiplex PCR, and the TCRdb table lists in-frame clones only, not all of them. The data show around 37,000 clones, about nine tenths seen once. The sequencing sample was made of peripheral blood. The origin of the receptors is a woman older than 75 with acute or convalescent COVID-19. Each CDR3 is given with its conserved first and last residue. D genes are given only for firm matches. Clone size, where shown, is once, few, many, or a class for clones that have expanded.

clone_size | j_call | d_call | v_call | cdr3_nt | cdr3_aa
- | TRBJ1-4 | TRBD1 | TRBV5-1 | TGCGCCAGCAGCCCTGGACAGGGAACTAATGAAAAACTGTTTTTT | CASSPGQGTNEKLFF
- | TRBJ1-1 | - | TRBV5-1 | TGCGCCAGCAGCTTGGATGGTTCTAAAAACACTGAAGCTTTCTTT | CASSLDGSKNTEAFF
- | TRBJ1-1 | TRBD1 | TRBV27 | TGTGCCAGCAGTTACCGGGACAGGACCACTGAAGCTTTCTTT | CASSYRDRTTEAFF
- | TRBJ1-3 | TRBD1 | TRBV19 | TGTGCCAGTAGTATTTCAGGGGGCAGGAACACCATATATTTT | CASSISGGRNTIYF
- | TRBJ1-2 | TRBD1 | TRBV7-3 | TGTGCCAGCAGCCGGGACAGCTATGGCTACACCTTC | CASSRDSYGYTF
- | TRBJ1-6 | TRBD1 | TRBV10-1 | TGCGCCAGCAGTCTACTACAATCTCTTCGGGACAGTCTAGGGAATTCACCCCTCCACTTT | CASSLLQSLRDSLGNSPLHF
few | TRBJ2-7 | TRBD1 | TRBV14 | TGTGCCAGCAGCCAAGGGGCCGGGACAGGGAACACCTACGAGCAGTACTTC | CASSQGAGTGNTYEQYF
- | TRBJ2-3 | - | TRBV6-5 | TGTGCCAGCAGTTCGGTAGCGAGAAGCACAGATACGCAGTATTTT | CASSSVARSTDTQYF
- | TRBJ2-7 | - | TRBV6-6 | TGTGCCACAAGCGAGGGGGCCTACGAGCAGTACTTC | CATSEGAYEQYF
once | TRBJ2-1 | TRBD2 | TRBV20-1 | TGCAGTGCTAGTCCGGGACTAGCGGACAATGAGCAGTTCTTC | CSASPGLADNEQFF
- | TRBJ1-2 | - | TRBV18 | TGTGCCAGCTCACCGACCCCGAGGGACTATGGCTACACCTTC | CASSPTPRDYGYTF
- | TRBJ1-5 | - | TRBV24-1 | TGTGCCTCCTCTCAGCCGGGACACTACTTTAATCAGCCCCAGCATTTT | CASSQPGHYFNQPQHF
- | TRBJ2-2 | - | TRBV7-3 | TGTGCCAGCAGCTTAAGCCGAAACACCCCAGGCAACGGGGAGCTGTTTTTT | CASSLSRNTPGNGELFF
- | TRBJ1-5 | - | TRBV5-1 | TGCGCCAGCAGCCCCTCGGGGAATCAGCCCCAGCATTTT | CASSPSGNQPQHF
medium-sized | TRBJ1-5 | TRBD1 | TRBV7-2 | TGTGCCAGCAGCTTGGACAGGGGCAATCAGCCCCAGCATTTT | CASSLDRGNQPQHF
- | TRBJ1-3 | - | TRBV9 | TGTGCCAGCAGCACCACCCAGGGGTTTTCACCTGGAAACACCATATATTTT | CASSTTQGFSPGNTIYF
- | TRBJ2-7 | TRBD1 | TRBV29-1 | TGCAGCGTTGAAATGGGACAGGGATCCTACGAGCAGTACTTC | CSVEMGQGSYEQYF
- | TRBJ1-4 | TRBD1 | TRBV28 | TGTGCCAGCAGTCCATGGACAGGGAAAAATGAAAAACTGTTTTTT | CASSPWTGKNEKLFF
- | TRBJ1-1 | - | TRBV28 | TGTGCCAGCAGTTTACTGGGGGGAGGGAACACTGAAGCTTTCTTT | CASSLLGGGNTEAFF
- | TRBJ2-2 | TRBD2 | TRBV5-1 | TGCGCCAGCAGCTTGACTAGCGGGGTCACCGGGGAGCTGTTTTTT | CASSLTSGVTGELFF
once | TRBJ2-3 | - | TRBV5-4 | TGTGCCAGCAGCTCCAGGGGGGAGGATACGCAGTATTTT | CASSSRGEDTQYF
- | TRBJ1-1 | TRBD1 | TRBV10-3 | TGTGCCATCAGACAGGGGGGAGAGACTGAAGCTTTCTTT | CAIRQGGETEAFF
- | TRBJ1-3 | - | TRBV9 | TGTGCCAGCAGCGTAGAGGCAGGGCCGGGAAACACCATATATTTT | CASSVEAGPGNTIYF
- | TRBJ1-3 | - | TRBV18 | TGTGCCAGCTCACACCCTAGAAACACCATATATTTT | CASSHPRNTIYF
- | TRBJ1-1 | - | TRBV5-1 | TGCGCCAGCAGCTTCCTCCAGGGAGGGGGAACTGAAGCTTTCTTT | CASSFLQGGGTEAFF